This TCR beta chain comes out of a study of blood T cells in healthy people across ages. Next came a second PCR, run for about 6 to 12 cycles, which used a sample-barcoded 5' primer along with a J-beta primer mix. TCRdb ran MiXCR on the 5' RACE reads and lists one entry per CDR3 protein. The sample gives about 640,000 distinct CDR3 sequences, approximately 50% of which show up once; 30% to 45% is in the top ten. Peripheral blood from each donor was collected in a volume of approximately 9.2 milliliters. CDR1 and CDR2 from the germline V gene are LGHDT and YNNKEL (reference sequence). J was trimmed by 1 base and V by 3 bases; bases with no gene match: 5. CDR3 length equals 16 residues.

The sequenced material came from blood. This sequence originates from a man in his fifties or sixties in good health. V gene TRBV3-1 combines with J gene TRBJ2-1; 8 bases align to TRBD2. CDR3 sequence reads: CASSHPAGVSYNEQFF. In DNA form, the CDR3 reads TGTGCCAGCAGCCACCCAGCGGGGGTTTCCTACAATGAGCAGTTCTTC.